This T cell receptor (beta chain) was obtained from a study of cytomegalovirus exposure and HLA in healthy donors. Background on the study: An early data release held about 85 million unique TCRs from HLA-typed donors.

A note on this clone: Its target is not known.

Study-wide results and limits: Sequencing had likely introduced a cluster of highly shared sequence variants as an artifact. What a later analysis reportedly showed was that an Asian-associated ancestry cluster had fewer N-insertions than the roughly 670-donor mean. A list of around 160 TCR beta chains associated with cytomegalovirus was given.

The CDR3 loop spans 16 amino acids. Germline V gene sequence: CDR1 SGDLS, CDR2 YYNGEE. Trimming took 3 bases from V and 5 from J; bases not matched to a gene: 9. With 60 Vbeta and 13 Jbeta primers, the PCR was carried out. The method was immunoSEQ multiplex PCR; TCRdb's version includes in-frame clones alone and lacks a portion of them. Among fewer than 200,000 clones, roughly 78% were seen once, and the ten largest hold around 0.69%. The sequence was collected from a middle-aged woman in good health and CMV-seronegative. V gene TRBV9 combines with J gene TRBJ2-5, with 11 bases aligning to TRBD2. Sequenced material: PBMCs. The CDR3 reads CASSALLAGGQETQYF. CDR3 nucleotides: TGTGCCAGCAGCGCCCTCCTAGCGGGGGGCCAGGAGACCCAGTACTTC.